The rows below give T cell receptor beta chains drawn from one sample of a study of T-cell memory formation after mild COVID-19. From the 5' RACE reads, TCRdb called clonotypes with MiXCR, one entry per CDR3 protein. Of 390,000 or so distinct CDR3 sequences listed, roughly 15% are singletons. Sequencing was done on a sample of PBMCs or a T cell subset sorted from them (not recorded which). These receptor sequences come from a man between 18 and 29 years old who had mild COVID-19 (a few samples of this study predate the infection). Cell type and time point are not known. The CDR3 runs from the conserved cysteine through the conserved F or W. Fields, in order: J gene, D gene, clone size, V gene, CDR3 DNA, CDR3 protein. The D gene is left open where the match is weak. Rows give clone size only sometimes, using once, few, many, or a class for an expanded clone.

>TRBJ2-3|TRBD2|NA|TRBV4-1
TGCGCCAGCAGCCAAGATGGGGCTAGCGGGGTTAACACAGATACGCAGTATTTT
CASSQDGASGVNTDTQYF
>TRBJ2-3|TRBD1|NA|TRBV5-1
TGCGCCAGCCTTGAGGGACAGGGATCAGATACGCAGTATTTT
CASLEGQGSDTQYF
>TRBJ2-1|TRBD2|few|TRBV3-1
TGTGCCAGCAGCCAAGGAAAACTAGCGGGGGGTGACGAGCAGTTCTTC
CASSQGKLAGGDEQFF
>TRBJ2-3|NA|NA|TRBV9
TGTGCCAGCAGCGTAGGACTTCTCACAGATACGCAGTATTTT
CASSVGLLTDTQYF
>TRBJ2-3|NA|NA|TRBV5-1
TGCGCCAGCAGTAAGTCCGAGGTTGTAGATACGCAGTATTTT
CASSKSEVVDTQYF
>TRBJ2-3|TRBD2|NA|TRBV9
TGTGCCAGCAGCGCCCCCGACGGCGGGGGATACACAGATACGCAGTATTTT
CASSAPDGGGYTDTQYF
>TRBJ2-1|NA|few|TRBV19
TGTGCCAGTAGTCCTCCCAGGGGATACAATGAGCAGTTCTTC
CASSPPRGYNEQFF
>TRBJ2-2|NA|few|TRBV5-1
TGCGCCAGCAGCTTAGGGGTGGCAGCCTCAAACACCGGGGAGCTGTTTTTT
CASSLGVAASNTGELFF
>TRBJ1-4|TRBD1|few|TRBV4-3
TGCGCCAGCAGCCAAACTGACAGGGGAGGCGAAAAACTGTTTTTT
CASSQTDRGGEKLFF
>TRBJ2-3|NA|few|TRBV7-2
TGTGCCAGCAGCCACGACTACCGTACGCAGTATTTT
CASSHDYRTQYF
>TRBJ2-1|TRBD2|many|TRBV4-2
TGTGCCAGCAGCCCCTTAAACCTAGCGGGGGAACACAATGAGCAGTTCTTC
CASSPLNLAGEHNEQFF
>TRBJ1-1|TRBD1|NA|TRBV5-1
TGCGCCAGCAGTTTGAGACAGGGGCATGGGGGTGAAGCTTTCTTT
CASSLRQGHGGEAFF
>TRBJ2-4|NA|few|TRBV20-1
TGCAGTGCTCCTCGGGTGTCGGCCAAAAACATTCAGTACTTC
CSAPRVSAKNIQYF
>TRBJ2-3|TRBD2|NA|TRBV12-3/TRBV12-4
TGTGCCAGCAGTCTAACGGGGGGGCATACAGATACGCAGTATTTT
CASSLTGGHTDTQYF
>TRBJ2-1|NA|few|TRBV7-2
TGTGCCAGCAGCTTAGAGGGAGTCTGGAGTCTTGAGCAGTTCTTC
CASSLEGVWSLEQFF
>TRBJ1-4|NA|few|TRBV15
TGTGCCACCAGCAGAGAGGGGAGGCAGGGAGGAAAACTGTTTTTT
CATSREGRQGGKLFF
>TRBJ2-7|NA|many|TRBV7-2
TGTGCCAGCAGCTCGCACCCTATTGGGGGCGAGCAGTACTTC
CASSSHPIGGEQYF
>TRBJ1-1|NA|few|TRBV7-2
TGTGCCAGCAGCCCTCGACGGGTCCGGGAAACTGAAGCTTTCTTT
CASSPRRVRETEAFF
>TRBJ2-7|NA|NA|TRBV7-9
TGTGCCAGCAGCTCCTGGGACGGACGGTGGCTCGAGCAGTACTTC
CASSSWDGRWLEQYF
>TRBJ1-1|NA|NA|TRBV3-1
TGTGCCAGCAGCCAAGAGCAGGGGCGAAACACTGAAGCTTTCTTT
CASSQEQGRNTEAFF
>TRBJ1-4|TRBD1|NA|TRBV4-2
TGTGCCAGCAGCCGACCCGGGACAGGAGGGGAAAAACTGTTTTTT
CASSRPGTGGEKLFF
>TRBJ1-2|NA|NA|TRBV3-1
TGTGCCAGCAGCCACCGGGACCGGTACTATGGCTACACCTTC
CASSHRDRYYGYTF
>TRBJ1-5|NA|many|TRBV12-3/TRBV12-4
TGTGCCAGCAGTTTTAGCAATCAGCCCCAGCATTTT
CASSFSNQPQHF
>TRBJ1-1|NA|few|TRBV25-1
TGTGCCAGCATTCTAGGACAGAACACTGAAGCTTTCTTT
CASILGQNTEAFF
>TRBJ2-1|NA|NA|TRBV2
TGTGCCAGCACGGGGGCCCTGTCCTACAATGAGCAGTTCTTC
CASTGALSYNEQFF
>TRBJ2-3|NA|many|TRBV6-5
TGTGCCAGCAGTTGGGACAACACAGATACGCAGTATTTT
CASSWDNTDTQYF
>TRBJ1-2|NA|many|TRBV5-1
TGCGCCAGCAGCAGCCAGGGAAACTATGGCTACACCTTC
CASSSQGNYGYTF
>TRBJ1-5|NA|NA|TRBV15
TGTGCCACCAGCGAAGGGCGAAGCAATCAGCCCCAGCATTTT
CATSEGRSNQPQHF
>TRBJ2-1|TRBD1|few|TRBV7-9
TGTGCCAGCAGCATCCGACCGACAGGGATCAATGAGCAGTTCTTC
CASSIRPTGINEQFF
>TRBJ2-5|TRBD1|NA|TRBV11-2
TGTGCCAGCAGCTCCGTCGGGACAGGGGAAGAGACCCAGTACTTC
CASSSVGTGEETQYF
>TRBJ1-2|NA|few|TRBV4-1
TGCGCCAGCAGCCAATATACAGCCAGGAACTATGGCTACACCTTC
CASSQYTARNYGYTF
>TRBJ2-3|TRBD2|NA|TRBV5-5
TGTGCCAGCAGCTGGGGCTCCCCGGGGGGGTTGGATACGCAGTATTTT
CASSWGSPGGLDTQYF
>TRBJ2-7|NA|many|TRBV9
TGTGCCAGCAAGTACTGGGAGCAGTACTTC
CASKYWEQYF
>TRBJ2-3|NA|few|TRBV7-9
TGTGCCAGCAGCTTAGGTGTGACTACTATAGATACGCAGTATTTT
CASSLGVTTIDTQYF
>TRBJ1-2|NA|few|TRBV20-1
TGCAGTGCTCGGCGGCCAACTAACTATGGCTACACCTTC
CSARRPTNYGYTF
>TRBJ1-1|TRBD1|few|TRBV5-1
TGCGCCAGCAGCTTGGCAGGGGGGGCTACTGAAGCTTTCTTT
CASSLAGGATEAFF
>TRBJ2-5|TRBD1|few|TRBV28
TGTGCCAGCCGCCAGGACAGGGGGATACAAGAGACCCAGTACTTC
CASRQDRGIQETQYF
>TRBJ2-3|TRBD1|NA|TRBV3-1
TGTGCCAGCAGCCAGGCCTGGACAGGGGGCAAAGATACGCAGTATTTT
CASSQAWTGGKDTQYF
>TRBJ2-1|NA|many|TRBV5-1
TGCGCCAGCAGCTTGAGAAACAGGCCAACATGGTACAATGAGCAGTTCTTC
CASSLRNRPTWYNEQFF
>TRBJ2-7|TRBD1|NA|TRBV7-9
TGTGCCAGCAGCACAGGGGGCGACGAGCAGTACTTC
CASSTGGDEQYF
>TRBJ2-5|NA|few|TRBV20-1
TGCAGTGCTAGACCTGGTGGGGGGCTCAAAGAGACCCAGTACTTC
CSARPGGGLKETQYF
>TRBJ2-1|NA|few|TRBV20-1
TGCAGTGCTAGAGATAGGCAGGCGACCTACAATGAGCAGTTCTTC
CSARDRQATYNEQFF
>TRBJ2-1|NA|NA|TRBV7-9
TGTGCCAGCAGGGCAGGGGCCGATGAGCAGTTCTTC
CASRAGADEQFF
>TRBJ2-3|TRBD2|many|TRBV10-3
TGTGCCATCAGTGAAGGGCTAGCGGGGTTCTATACGCAGTATTTT
CAISEGLAGFYTQYF